The 5 T cell receptor beta chains reported below all come from one sample, sequenced in a study of blood T cell repertoires in COVID-19. Some clones are missing from TCRdb's copy, which holds only in-frame ones; the method was immunoSEQ multiplex PCR. The data hold 150,000 to 200,000 clones, with around four fifths observed a single time. The specimen was PBMCs or T cells enriched from blood (not recorded which). All receptors come from a woman aged 45-65 years who had recovered from COVID-19.

The V gene is TRBV11-3, the J gene TRBJ1-1; D may be TRBD1 (5 bases). V dropped 5 bases and J dropped 5 bases, with 15 bases sitting between them. CDR1 and CDR2 (germline): SGHNT, YENEEA. The CDR3 covers 14 residues. CDR3 coding DNA: TGTGCCAGCAGCACAAGTGCTAGGGGAACTGAAGCTTTCTTT. Protein: CASSTSARGTEAFF.

CDR3 DNA: TGCGCCAGCAGCTTTTCCACAGGGACAACGACAGATACGCAGTATTTT. Translated, it gives CASSFSTGTTTDTQYF. The chain recombines TRBV5-1 with TRBJ2-3; tentatively, D is TRBD1 (6 bases). The CDR3 covers 16 residues. The V gene's germline CDR1 is SGHRS and CDR2 YFSETQ. The V end was cut by 2 bases, the J end by 3 bases, with 16 bases between. Full variable domain (outside the CDR3, taken from reference TRBV5-1 and TRBJ2-3): KAGVTQTPRYLIKTRGQQVTLSCSPISGHRSVSWYQQTPGQGLQFLFEYFSETQRNKGNFPGRFSGRQFSNSRSEMNVSTLELGDSALYLCASSFSTGTTTDTQYFGPGTRLTVL.

The gene calls are TRBV19 and TRBJ2-2; 9 bases align to TRBD2. CDR1 and CDR2 (germline): LNHDA, SQIVND (reference sequence). The CDR3 covers 17 residues. With 3 bases clipped from V and 3 bases from J, the junction kept 8 bases outside the gene matches. The CDR3 reads CASSIGLAGFDTGELFF. The CDR3 DNA reads TGTGCCAGTAGTATTGGGCTAGCGGGGTTTGACACCGGGGAGCTGTTTTTT. The whole variable domain, remainder taken from reference TRBV19 and TRBJ2-2, is DGGITQSPKYLFRKEGQNVTLSCEQNLNHDAMYWYRQDPGQGLRLIYYSQIVNDFQKGDIAEGYSVSREKKESFPLTVTSAQKNPTAFYLCASSIGLAGFDTGELFFGEGSRLTVL.

This clone has just one count. This sequence joins TRBV10-3 and TRBJ1-5; no reliable D call. Germline CDR1 and CDR2: ENHRY and SYGVKD. This CDR3 contains 15 residues. Trimming removed 3 bases from V and 5 bases from J, with 14 bases in between. CDR3 sequence reads: CAISDPRVGYQPQHF. The CDR3 bases are TGTGCCATCAGTGACCCGCGGGTAGGGTATCAGCCCCAGCATTTT.

The chain employs TRBV3-1 (or the pseudogene TRBV3-2) and TRBJ1-5; no reliable D call. In germline, CDR1 is LGHDT, CDR2 YNNKEL (reference sequence). The CDR3 has 13 residues. Trimming took off 0 bases at V and 6 bases at J, with 6 bases between the two ends. The CDR3 spells CASSQERRQPQHF. In DNA, the CDR3 is TGTGCCAGCAGCCAAGAGCGGCGTCAGCCCCAGCATTTT.